Detailed here is one T cell receptor beta chain. What it recognizes is unknown. This sample is drawn from a study of blood T cells in healthy people across ages. Overall study results and limits: Roughly linearly, TCR beta diversity per million T cells fell as age increased. Researchers report that TCR beta diversity correlated strongly with naive T cell percentage.

Every donor provided around 9.5 milliliters of peripheral blood. Alongside a J-beta primer mix, a sample-barcoded 5' primer served in a second PCR lasting roughly 7 to 11 cycles. In TCRdb, the 5' RACE reads were re-called with MiXCR into one record per CDR3 protein. The sample includes approximately 600,000 distinct CDR3 sequences, under 70% of them seen just once. Germline values: CDR1 SGHNT, CDR2 YENEEA. CDR3 size: 15 residues. This TCR was sampled from a man aged 60 to 69 in good health. What was sequenced was blood. The V gene is TRBV11-3, the J gene TRBJ2-1, with 12 bases identical to TRBD2. The end of the DNA is better explained by TRBJ2-7, so the J call may be wrong. CDR3 DNA: TGTGCCAGCAGCCTCGGACTAGCGGGGCACAATGAGCAGTACTTC. The encoded protein is CASSLGLAGHNEQYF.